A single sample gave rise to the 32 T cell receptor beta chains below, sequenced in a study of shared clonotypes between healthy human individuals. Assay used: immunoSEQ multiplex PCR; TCRdb lists only in-frame clones, some missing. Among 400,000 to 500,000 clones listed, around 80% were seen once. The sample consisted of PBMCs. The receptors were gathered from a woman between 40 and 50 years old in good health. Some clones in this sample may be carry-over from other donors' samples.

V and J are TRBV4-3 and TRBJ2-1, with 12 bases aligning to TRBD2. The germline CDR1 and CDR2 sequences are LGHNA and YSLEER. V was pared by 3 bases and J by 5 bases, with 11 bases of the junction left unmatched. The CDR3 extends over 18 amino acids. CDR3 sequence: CASSHESRGLAGNNEQFF. CDR3 in DNA: TGCGCCAGCAGCCACGAATCAAGGGGACTAGCGGGCAACAATGAGCAGTTCTTC.

The chain has TRBV5-1 and TRBJ2-7; D not resolved. The CDR3 runs 12 residues. V lost 0 bases and J lost 3, with 4 bases in between. Per the germline V gene, CDR1 is SGHRS and CDR2 is YFSETQ. The CDR3 region has the DNA TGCGCCAGCAGCTTGGGCAACTACGAGCAGTACTTC. This sequence encodes CASSLGNYEQYF.

The chain joins TRBV5-5 to TRBJ2-1; 8 bases match TRBD1. Trimming at V came to 1 base and at J to 8 bases, leaving 5 bases not matched to a gene. The CDR3 loop spans 14 amino acids. Germline V gives CDR1 SGHKS, CDR2 YYEKEE (reference sequence). The CDR3: CASSLRQGYDEQFF. The CDR3 DNA reads TGTGCCAGCAGCTTGAGACAGGGGTACGATGAGCAGTTCTTC.

The chain has TRBV9 and TRBJ1-3; D may be TRBD1 (6 bases). Trimming took 2 bases from V and 4 from J, leaving 10 bases between them. This CDR3 contains 14 residues. Looked up from germline, CDR1 is SGDLS and CDR2 is YYNGEE. DNA for the CDR3: TGTGCCAGCAGCGTTCAGACAGGCGGAAACACCATATATTTT. As protein: CASSVQTGGNTIYF.

The gene calls are TRBV25-1 and TRBJ1-6; TRBD1 matches at 12 bases. The V and J ends lost 7 bases and 10 bases, in that order; junction bases with no gene match: 8. This CDR3 has 15 amino acids. Germline V gene sequence: CDR1 MGHDK, CDR2 SYGVNS. The CDR3 loop reads CASTGTGGGLSPLHF. DNA for the CDR3: TGTGCCAGCACCGGGACAGGGGGCGGCTTGTCACCCCTCCACTTT.

The rearrangement uses TRBV6-1 and TRBJ1-1, with 8 bases lining up with TRBD1. The V gene end was trimmed by 2 bases and the J gene end by 3 bases; junction bases not matched to a gene: 5. There are 15 residues in the CDR3. Germline V gives CDR1 MNHNS, CDR2 SASEGT. Written as DNA, the CDR3 is TGTGCCAGCAGTGAAATCAGGGGGCGCGACACTGAAGCTTTCTTT. Its translation: CASSEIRGRDTEAFF.

This clone has just a few counts. Distinct nucleotide sequences in the sample also encode this CDR3. The rearrangement uses TRBV7-9 and TRBJ1-4, with D hard to call. The CDR3 extends over 11 amino acids. With 5 bases removed from V and 6 bases from J, the gap between germline ends came to 4 bases. The germline V gene encodes CDR1 SEHNR and CDR2 FQNEAQ (reference sequence). This chain's CDR3 is CASSLYEKLFF. CDR3 nucleotide sequence: TGTGCCAGCAGCCTCTATGAAAAACTGTTTTTT.

For the CDR3, the DNA is TGTGCCAGCAGCCCTCAGGGGGCTAATGAAAAACTGTTTTTT. Translating it yields CASSPQGANEKLFF. This sequence joins TRBV7-2 and TRBJ1-4, with TRBD1 identical over 7 bases. Germline V gene lookup returns CDR1 SGHTA and CDR2 FQGNSA. The length of the CDR3 is 14 residues. Trimming took 5 bases from V and 3 from J; bases not matched to a gene: 3.

This clone was observed a few times. This sample also contains other DNA sequences that code for the same CDR3. CDR3 bases: TGTGCCAGCAGCTTAGAGGGTGGCACTGAAGCTTTCTTT. Protein product: CASSLEGGTEAFF. The chain is built from TRBV7-9 and TRBJ1-1; D is undetermined. V was clipped by 1 base and J by 4 bases, with 7 bases between them. Germline lookup yields CDR1 SEHNR and CDR2 FQNEAQ (reference sequence). The CDR3 has 13 residues.

This clone was detected many times. The chain recombines TRBV27 with TRBJ2-2; D possibly uses TRBD1 or TRBD2 (5 bases each). CDR3 length: 16 residues. CDR1 and CDR2 (germline): MNHEY, SMNVEV (reference sequence). V was cut by 3 bases and J by 0 bases, with 11 bases left in between. CDR3 DNA sequence: TGTGCCAGCAGTTTTTCCGGGACGGCGAACACCGGGGAGCTGTTTTTT. Residues: CASSFSGTANTGELFF.

The chain employs TRBV7-3 and TRBJ2-7, with D tentatively TRBD2 (5 bases). Trimming stripped 2 bases from V and 3 bases from J, with 17 bases between. CDR1 is SGHTA, CDR2 FQGTGA, per germline. The CDR3 length is 16 residues. CDR3 nucleotides: TGTGCCAGCAGCTTAGGTCCGTTTGCTGCGGGCTACGAGCAGTACTTC. It is translated as CASSLGPFAAGYEQYF. Combining the CDR3 with reference TRBV7-3 and TRBJ2-7 gives the whole variable domain GAGVSQTPSNKVTEKGKYVELRCDPISGHTALYWYRQSLGQGPEFLIYFQGTGAADDSGLPNDRFFAVRPEGSVSTLKIQRTERGDSAVYLCASSLGPFAAGYEQYFGPGTRLTVT.

This clone was counted a few times. This rearrangement joins TRBV18 to TRBJ1-5; 7 nucleotides line up with TRBD1. The CDR3 contains 15 residues. Germline trimming cut 3 bases from V and 1 base from J; bases unmatched to any gene: 3. CDR1 and CDR2 (germline): KGHSH, LQKENI. The CDR3 protein is CASSPSTGSNQPQHF. CDR3 sequence (DNA): TGTGCCAGCTCACCGTCGACAGGGAGCAATCAGCCCCAGCATTTT. Full variable domain (rest looked up from reference TRBV18 and TRBJ1-5): NAGVMQNPRHLVRRRGQEARLRCSPMKGHSHVYWYRQLPEEGLKFMVYLQKENIIDESGMPKERFSAEFPKEGPSILRIQQVVRGDSAAYFCASSPSTGSNQPQHFGDGTRLSIL.

About this clone itself: In the same sample, other DNA sequences code for this CDR3. The CDR3 DNA sequence: TGTGCCAGCAGCTTAACTGGGTCCACAGATACGCAGTATTTT. This sequence encodes CASSLTGSTDTQYF. The chain couples TRBV7-9 to TRBJ2-3; no clear D gene. This CDR3 spans 14 amino acids. V lost 2 bases and J 2 bases, leaving 8 bases between the germline ends. The V gene's germline CDR1 is SEHNR and CDR2 FQNEAQ (reference sequence).

This clone was found a few times. This sequence joins TRBV27 and TRBJ2-3; perhaps TRBD2 as D (5 bases). The CDR3 spans 16 residues. Trimming removed 5 bases at V and 2 bases at J, with 17 bases between. Germline assignment: CDR1 MNHEY and CDR2 SMNVEV (reference sequence). CDR3 in DNA: TGTGCCAGCAGTGCCTCGGAGGTCGGGTACACAGATACGCAGTATTTT. Amino acids: CASSASEVGYTDTQYF.

This clone was observed once. The chain employs TRBV7-2 and TRBJ1-5; D is undetermined. The CDR3 has 13 amino acids. The V end was cut by 0 bases, the J end by 3 bases, with 3 bases between. The germline V gene encodes CDR1 SGHTA and CDR2 FQGNSA. The chain's CDR3 is CASSLAFNQPQHF. Written as DNA, the CDR3 is TGTGCCAGCAGCTTAGCCTTCAATCAGCCCCAGCATTTT. The variable domain in full, with the rest retrieved from reference TRBV7-2 and TRBJ1-5, is GAGVSQSPSNKVTEKGKDVELRCDPISGHTALYWYRQSLGQGLEFLIYFQGNSAPDKSGLPSDRFSAERTGGSVSTLTIQRTQQEDSAVYLCASSLAFNQPQHFGDGTRLSIL.

The table lists this clone with a count of one. The chain joins TRBV28 to TRBJ2-7; D remains unclear. The germline V and J ends were trimmed by 5 bases and 5 bases, with 19 bases remaining between them. Germline CDR1 is MDHEN and CDR2 is SYDVKM. This CDR3 comprises 15 residues. The CDR3 loop is CASSGPPGRKNEQYF. The CDR3, as DNA: TGTGCCAGCAGTGGCCCTCCAGGACGAAAAAACGAGCAGTACTTC.

This clone was counted once. J is TRBJ2-2 and V is TRBV6-1, with D perhaps TRBD1 (5 bases). The length of the CDR3 is 15 residues. Trimming cost V 7 bases and J 6 bases, with 18 bases left between them. CDR1 is MNHNS and CDR2 is SASEGT in the germline V gene. In nucleotides, the CDR3 is TGTGCCAGCACCCAGGGCGCGGTAGGTGCCGGGGAGCTGTTTTTT. Translated, it gives CASTQGAVGAGELFF.

The chain employs TRBV5-4 and TRBJ2-1; TRBD2 aligns across 8 bases. There are 16 residues in the CDR3. CDR1 is SGHNT and CDR2 is YYREEE in the germline V gene (reference sequence). J gave up 7 bases and V 1 base, and 10 bases lay outside the gene matches. CDR3 loop: CASSLSGLAGENEQFF. In DNA, the CDR3 is TGTGCCAGCAGCTTGAGTGGACTAGCCGGGGAGAATGAGCAGTTCTTC.

V usage is TRBV28 and J usage is TRBJ1-1, with no clear D. The CDR3 is made up of 13 amino acids. CDR1 and CDR2 from the germline V gene are MDHEN and SYDVKM. V dropped 5 bases and J dropped 8 bases, with 15 bases sitting between them. The CDR3 protein is CASSPGSLQEAFF. In DNA, the CDR3 is TGTGCCAGCAGTCCCGGAAGCCTTCAGGAAGCTTTCTTT.

V and J are TRBV30 and TRBJ1-5, with D perhaps matching TRBD1 (6 bases). The CDR3 covers 14 residues. V was shortened by 3 bases and J by 6 bases, with 15 bases between the two germline ends. Germline lookup yields CDR1 GTSNPN and CDR2 SVGIG (reference sequence). The DNA of the CDR3 is TGTGCCTGGAGCGAGGGCCTAGGGGGTCAGCCCCAGCATTTT. This encodes CAWSEGLGGQPQHF.

The genes are TRBV5-1 and TRBJ2-5, with D possibly TRBD2 on 6 matching bases. The closer fit of TRBJ2-7 to the DNA end suggests the J call may be wrong. Germline V gene lookup returns CDR1 SGHRS and CDR2 YFSETQ. There are 15 residues in the CDR3. CDR3 DNA sequence: TGCGCCAGCAGCTTGGCCCTTACGGGGGACTACGAGCAGTACTTC. Translating it yields CASSLALTGDYEQYF.

The genes are TRBV18 and TRBJ2-5; D remains ambiguous. V gave up 4 bases and J gave up 3 bases, with 15 bases separating them. The CDR3 runs to 15 residues. Germline values: CDR1 KGHSH, CDR2 LQKENI. Here the CDR3 reads CASSRPGSNKETQYF. CDR3 sequence (DNA): TGTGCCAGCTCACGACCCGGCTCTAATAAAGAGACCCAGTACTTC. Filled out from reference TRBV18 and TRBJ2-5, the complete variable domain reads NAGVMQNPRHLVRRRGQEARLRCSPMKGHSHVYWYRQLPEEGLKFMVYLQKENIIDESGMPKERFSAEFPKEGPSILRIQQVVRGDSAAYFCASSRPGSNKETQYFGPGTRLLVL.

The CDR3 DNA sequence: TGTGCCAGCAGCCAAGATAGGAGAACAGATACGCAGTATTTT. It is translated as CASSQDRRTDTQYF. This chain connects TRBV4-2 to TRBJ2-3, with unresolved D. The germline V gene encodes CDR1 LGHNA and CDR2 YNFKEQ. This CDR3 is 14 amino acids long. V gave up 0 bases and J gave up 3 bases, with 7 bases separating them.

This chain links TRBV9 with TRBJ2-7, with TRBD2 matching 10 bases. CDR1 and CDR2 from the germline V gene are SGDLS and YYNGEE. V was pared by 4 bases and J by 3 bases, with 4 bases of the junction left unmatched. There are 14 residues in the CDR3. The CDR3 sequence: CASSLAGGYYEQYF. The CDR3 DNA reads TGTGCCAGCAGCTTAGCGGGAGGCTACTACGAGCAGTACTTC.

As to this clone: A much larger clone differs by one base, so this may be a read error. The rearrangement links TRBV29-1 to TRBJ2-7; D is unresolved. The CDR3 covers 13 residues. The germline V gene encodes CDR1 SQVTM and CDR2 ANQGSEA. The CDR3 DNA reads as TGCAGCGTTGGGCTGGCGGAACCCTACGGGCAGTACTTC. It translates to CSVGLAEPYGQYF.

The chain recombines TRBV7-9 with TRBJ1-1, with D possibly matching TRBD1 (6 bases). The length of the CDR3 is 15 residues. Germline V CDR1 and CDR2: SEHNR, FQNEAQ (reference sequence). V lost 0 bases and J 0 bases, leaving 8 bases between the germline ends. CDR3 sequence: CASSLAGHLNTEAFF. The CDR3 nucleotides read TGTGCCAGCAGCTTAGCGGGACATTTGAACACTGAAGCTTTCTTT.

The chain employs TRBV6-5 and TRBJ1-1, with a possible D match to TRBD1 (5 bases). CDR1 is MNHEY and CDR2 is SVGAGI in the germline V gene. The length of the CDR3 is 13 residues. The V end lost 5 bases, the J end lost 5 bases, and 12 bases lay between the germline ends. This CDR3 is CASSPGKRTEAFF. The CDR3 DNA is TGTGCCAGCAGTCCAGGGAAGAGAACTGAAGCTTTCTTT.

A remark on this clone: It differs at one base from a far larger clone, so likely a read error. The chain is built from TRBV18 and TRBJ2-7, with 9 bases lining up with TRBD1. The CDR3 contains 15 residues. Losses at the gene ends were 3 bases for V and 2 bases for J; bases not matched to a gene: 5. Germline values: CDR1 KGHSH, CDR2 LQKENI. Here the CDR3 DNA reads TGTGCCAGCTCACCCCTCGGACAGGGGACCTACGAGCAGTACTTC. It yields the protein CASSPLGQGTYEQYF.

The J gene is TRBJ2-7, the V gene TRBV6-5; maybe TRBD2 (5 bases). The germline gives CDR1 MNHEY, CDR2 SVGAGI. V lost 4 bases to trimming and J lost 3 bases, with 7 bases between them. This CDR3 has 12 amino acids. CDR3 in DNA: TGTGCCAGCAGTTTAGGAGGCTACGAGCAGTACTTC. Protein product: CASSLGGYEQYF.

The J gene is TRBJ2-3, the V gene TRBV7-9; 7 bases line up with TRBD1. Germline trimming cut 5 bases from V and 5 bases from J; bases unmatched to any gene: 1. From germline, CDR1 is SEHNR and CDR2 FQNEAQ (reference sequence). The CDR3 runs to 12 residues. CDR3 sequence (DNA): TGTGCCAGCAGCCGACAGGGAGATACGCAGTATTTT. Translated, it gives CASSRQGDTQYF.

This clone was observed a handful of times. It is likely a read error: a sequence one base away is far more abundant. This specimen includes other DNA sequences encoding the same CDR3. The chain uses TRBV6-4 and TRBJ2-7; 9 bases agree with TRBD2. This CDR3 has 15 residues. The germline V gene has CDR1 MRHNA and CDR2 SNTAGT. The CDR3 DNA reads TGTGCCAGCAGTGCGGTATTAGCGGGAGTTGACGAGCAGTATTTC. Residues: CASSAVLAGVDEQYF.

The rearrangement uses TRBV7-2 and TRBJ2-1; D possibly corresponds to TRBD2 (6 bases). CDR3 length: 16 residues. V was trimmed by 4 bases and J by 7 bases, leaving 20 bases between them. Looked up from germline, CDR1 is SGHTA and CDR2 is FQGNSA. This CDR3 is CASSWSLTGVGNEQFF. As DNA, the CDR3 is TGTGCCAGCAGCTGGTCCCTAACGGGAGTCGGAAATGAGCAGTTCTTC.